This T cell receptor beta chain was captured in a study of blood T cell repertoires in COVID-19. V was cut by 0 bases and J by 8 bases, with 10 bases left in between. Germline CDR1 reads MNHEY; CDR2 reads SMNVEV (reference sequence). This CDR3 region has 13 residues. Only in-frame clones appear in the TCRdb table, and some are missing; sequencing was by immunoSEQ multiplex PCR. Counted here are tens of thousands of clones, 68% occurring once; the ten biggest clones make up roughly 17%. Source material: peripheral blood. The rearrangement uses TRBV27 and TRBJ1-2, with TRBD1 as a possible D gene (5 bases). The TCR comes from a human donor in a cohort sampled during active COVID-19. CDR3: CASSLSSGQGYTF. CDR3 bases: TGTGCCAGCAGTTTATCGTCAGGGCAAGGCTACACCTTC.